This is a list of T cell receptor beta chains from one sample in a study of T cell responses to AZD1222 COVID-19 vaccine. Measured with immunoSEQ multiplex PCR; TCRdb has only the in-frame clones, and not every one. The sample holds some 150,000 clones, more than 85% seen once. The source was peripheral blood, collected after recovery from COVID-19. The origin of the receptors is an adult who had recovered from COVID-19. Each CDR3 is given with its conserved first and last residue. D genes are given only for firm matches. The size of a clone is reported for some rows only, either as once, few or many, or as a class for expanded clones.

CASSDPGLAGGLYNEQFF | TGTGCCAGCAGTGACCCGGGACTAGCGGGAGGACTCTACAATGAGCAGTTCTTC | TRBJ2-1 | TRBV6-1 | TRBD2 | -
CASSLENFEAFF | TGTGCCAGCAGCTTAGAAAATTTTGAAGCTTTCTTT | TRBJ1-1 | TRBV11-2 | - | -
CASSLQGGTTGANVLTF | TGTGCCAGCAGCTTACAGGGAGGTACCACTGGGGCCAACGTCCTGACTTTC | TRBJ2-6 | TRBV7-3 | - | -
CASSLERDNEQFF | TGTGCCAGCAGCTTGGAAAGGGACAATGAGCAGTTCTTC | TRBJ2-1 | TRBV5-6 | - | -
CASSAGTSGREQYF | TGCGCCAGCAGTGCCGGGACTAGCGGCCGCGAGCAGTACTTC | TRBJ2-7 | TRBV5-1 | TRBD2 | -
CASSQVGGRPGYTF | TGTGCCAGCAGCCAAGTGGGGGGGAGGCCTGGCTACACCTTC | TRBJ1-2 | TRBV3-1/TRBV3-2 | - | -
CASSVDRVRNEKLFF | TGCGCCAGCAGCGTGGATAGAGTCCGAAATGAAAAACTGTTTTTT | TRBJ1-4 | TRBV5-1 | - | -
CASSLAALGTQYF | TGTGCCAGCAGCTTAGCGGCCCTGGGTACGCAGTATTTT | TRBJ2-3 | TRBV7-2 | - | -
CASSFEQGGYNEQFF | TGTGCCAGCAGTTTTGAACAGGGTGGGTACAATGAGCAGTTCTTC | TRBJ2-1 | TRBV6-2/TRBV6-3 | - | -
CASSPISALPGLAGGGQETQYF | TGTGCCAGCAGCCCAATTTCAGCCCTTCCGGGACTAGCGGGGGGTGGGCAAGAGACCCAGTACTTC | TRBJ2-5 | TRBV3-1/TRBV3-2 | TRBD2 | -
CASSHGRDRGKSNEKLFF | TGTGCCAGCAGCCACGGCCGGGACAGGGGAAAGAGTAATGAAAAACTGTTTTTT | TRBJ1-4 | TRBV14 | TRBD1 | -
CASSPSSGGEAFF | TGCGCCAGCAGCCCTAGTTCGGGCGGTGAAGCTTTCTTT | TRBJ1-1 | TRBV5-1 | - | -
CASSTGGIYGYTF | TGTGCCAGCAGTACAGGGGGCATCTATGGCTACACCTTC | TRBJ1-2 | TRBV28 | TRBD1 | -
CASSLGGPGDQPQHF | TGTGCCAGCAGCTTAGGAGGGCCCGGTGATCAGCCCCAGCATTTT | TRBJ1-5 | TRBV7-2 | - | -
CASSQDLTGTDTQYF | TGTGCCAGCAGCCAAGATCTCACAGGGACAGATACGCAGTATTTT | TRBJ2-3 | TRBV3-1/TRBV3-2 | - | few
CASSSTTVGGEAFF | TGTGCCAGCAGCTCCACGACAGTGGGCGGTGAAGCTTTCTTT | TRBJ1-1 | TRBV7-9 | - | -
CASSAHGGANYGYTF | TGTGCCAGCAGTGCCCACGGAGGAGCTAACTATGGCTACACCTTC | TRBJ1-2 | TRBV27 | - | -
CASSLDRNTEAFF | TGTGCCAGCAGTCTGGACAGGAACACTGAAGCTTTCTTT | TRBJ1-1 | TRBV11-2 | - | -
CASSQGTDNEQFF | TGCGCCAGCAGCCAGGGGACTGACAATGAGCAGTTCTTC | TRBJ2-1 | TRBV5-1 | - | -
CASSIERTGGLEPQHF | TGTGCCAGCAGCATCGAAAGGACAGGGGGCCTAGAGCCCCAGCATTTT | TRBJ1-5 | TRBV6-2/TRBV6-3 | TRBD1 | few
CASTQNTGELFF | TGTGCCAGCACTCAGAACACCGGGGAGCTGTTTTTT | TRBJ2-2 | TRBV2 | - | few
CASSESGNTEAFF | TGTGCCAGCAGTGAATCGGGTAACACTGAAGCTTTCTTT | TRBJ1-1 | TRBV25-1 | - | -
CASSLSAGVGTGELFF | TGTGCCAGCAGCTTGTCCGCGGGGGTGGGAACCGGGGAGCTGTTTTTT | TRBJ2-2 | TRBV5-4 | TRBD2 | -
CASSLATTGELFF | TGCGCCAGCAGCTTGGCTACCACCGGGGAGCTGTTTTTT | TRBJ2-2 | TRBV5-1 | - | -
CASIALESGTEQFF | TGTGCCAGCATCGCACTAGAATCAGGGACTGAGCAGTTCTTC | TRBJ2-1 | TRBV28 | - | -
CASSFLGPQNSGNTIYF | TGTGCCAGCAGTTTTCTCGGCCCTCAAAACTCTGGAAACACCATATATTTT | TRBJ1-3 | TRBV6-2/TRBV6-3 | - | -
CASSTDPNTEAFF | TGCGCCAGCAGCACCGACCCGAACACTGAAGCTTTCTTT | TRBJ1-1 | TRBV5-1 | - | once
CATSDYGTGSYNEQFF | TGTGCCACCAGTGACTATGGAACCGGGAGCTACAATGAGCAGTTCTTC | TRBJ2-1 | TRBV24-1 | - | -
CASSEGGGTDTQYF | TGTGCCAGCAGTGAGGGGGGAGGCACAGATACGCAGTATTTT | TRBJ2-3 | TRBV2 | - | -
CASSRGTDVNQPQHF | TGTGCCAGCAGTCGAGGGACAGATGTTAATCAGCCCCAGCATTTT | TRBJ1-5 | TRBV5-4 | TRBD1 | -
CSVVFRETQYF | TGCAGTGTGGTGTTCCGAGAGACCCAGTACTTC | TRBJ2-5 | TRBV20-1 | - | few
CASSWGDRVDTEAFF | TGCGCCAGCAGCTGGGGGGACAGGGTGGATACTGAAGCTTTCTTT | TRBJ1-1 | TRBV5-1 | TRBD1 | -
CASSLNLAGYNEQFF | TGTGCCAGCAGCTTAAACCTAGCGGGATACAATGAGCAGTTCTTC | TRBJ2-1 | TRBV13 | TRBD2 | few
CASSPYLGTAYEQYF | TGTGCCAGCAGCCCCTACCTGGGCACGGCATACGAGCAGTACTTC | TRBJ2-7 | TRBV3-1/TRBV3-2 | - | few
CASSKTGGAGTNQPQHF | TGCGCCAGCAGCAAGACAGGGGGCGCGGGTACAAATCAGCCCCAGCATTTT | TRBJ1-5 | TRBV4-1 | TRBD1 | -
CAISESGQGAALREQYF | TGTGCCATCAGTGAGTCGGGACAGGGGGCCGCCTTAAGAGAGCAGTACTTC | TRBJ2-7 | TRBV10-3 | TRBD1 | -
CASSPWDGELFF | TGTGCCAGCAGCCCCTGGGACGGGGAGCTGTTTTTT | TRBJ2-2 | TRBV7-9 | - | -
CASSPGGAGGYNEQFF | TGTGCCAGCAGCCCGGGTGGGGCGGGGGGCTACAATGAGCAGTTCTTC | TRBJ2-1 | TRBV7-2 | TRBD2 | -
CASIDGGSNYGYTF | TGTGCCAGCATCGACGGGGGCTCTAACTATGGCTACACCTTC | TRBJ1-2 | TRBV28 | - | -
CASSQDAGDQPQHF | TGTGCCAGCAGCCAAGATGCGGGGGACCAGCCCCAGCATTTT | TRBJ1-5 | TRBV4-2 | - | -